This T cell receptor beta chain was sequenced for a study of T cells in Graves' hyperthyroidism and ophthalmopathy. Looked up from germline, CDR1 is DFQATT and CDR2 is SNEGSKA (reference sequence). The J segment lost 10 bases and the V segment lost 0 bases, leaving 7 bases of the junction unmatched. This CDR3 is built from 14 residues. In its sample, this clonotype was seen many times. Antigen: not known. Whole-study findings and limits: Ophthalmopathy, as predicted by the model, came a median around 6.7 months after the prediction. Blood samples included most of the expanded thyroid clonotypes exceeding 0.001.

Amplification targeted TCR beta CDR3 regions from RNA transcripts. First-round RT-PCR of the TCR CDR3 relied on the HTBI primer set. One entry per CDR3 protein results from TCRdb running MiXCR on the multiplex PCR reads. The sample yields about 600,000 distinct CDR3 sequences, approximately 14% seen once. Inclusion characteristics of ophthalmopathy patients comprised a Clinical Activity Score of at least 3, a NOSPECS grade of at least 4, and duration under 3 months. Patients were excluded because of uncontrolled infection, other autoimmune disease, pregnancy or lactation. This clonotype was obtained from a woman aged 18-30 years with Graves' ophthalmopathy. The sample consisted of blood. V and J are TRBV20-1 and TRBJ2-1; 9 nucleotides match TRBD2. CDR3 in DNA: TGCAGTGCTAGAGATGGCGGGAGGGTCGACGAGCAGTTCTTC. It is translated as CSARDGGRVDEQFF.